This T cell receptor beta chain is drawn from a study of identical twins. TCRdb fed the 5' RACE reads into MiXCR, producing one record per CDR3 protein. The repertoire holds roughly 720,000 distinct CDR3 sequences, with over 15% as singletons. Germline V gives CDR1 SEHNR, CDR2 FQNEAQ (reference sequence). Trimming cost V 5 bases and J 10 bases; bases outside gene matches: 5. The CDR3 is 12 amino acids. The sample was also linked to a second study, of T cells expressing NK-cell markers. That work contributes: The sequencing cohort of eight donors included seven HCMV-seropositive individuals and one seronegative individual. Expanded NKG2C+ T cell clones were not confirmed as HCMV-specific.

The clonotype comes from a woman aged 18-29 years in good health. The sample was PBMCs. The chain carries TRBV7-9 and TRBJ2-1; 7 bases are a match to TRBD1. This CDR3 reads CASSPTGAEQFF. CDR3 bases: TGTGCCAGCAGCCCTACAGGGGCCGAGCAGTTCTTC.